The 6 T cell receptor beta chains below were found in one sample sequenced in a study of a mutant IDH1 vaccine in newly diagnosed glioma. The time point here: week 5, during vaccination. The study gave 300 ug of mutant IDH1 20-mer peptide per vaccine dose, with topical imiquimod. The repertoire was sequenced with immunoSEQ multiplex PCR; TCRdb's copy has only in-frame clones and lacks some. The profile shows around 31,000 clones, roughly 54% of them singletons. The antigens of these receptors remain unknown. The sequences come from PBMCs, collected from a glioma patient whose treatment included an IDH1 peptide vaccine. All receptors derive from a woman between 18 and 29 years old with glioma.

The chain links TRBV6-1 to TRBJ2-1; no reliable D call. CDR3 length: 12 residues. The germline V gene encodes CDR1 MNHNS and CDR2 SASEGT. V lost 3 bases and J 15 bases, leaving 15 bases between the germline ends. CDR3 loop: CASSDRSGSLFF. The CDR3 nucleotides read TGTGCCAGCAGTGACAGGAGTGGAAGTCTGTTCTTC.

This clone was detected only a few times. The chain couples TRBV7-2 to TRBJ2-5, with a possible D match to TRBD1 (5 bases). Germline V CDR1 and CDR2: SGHTA, FQGNSA. The CDR3 contains 16 residues. Trimming shortened V by 1 base and J by 4 bases, and 16 bases separated the two germline ends. CDR3 in DNA: TGTGCCAGCAGCTTAGTGGGGCTCTCGGGCAGAGAGACCCAGTACTTC. Encoded protein: CASSLVGLSGRETQYF.

The J gene is TRBJ2-7, the V gene TRBV14, with TRBD1 identical over 7 bases. The trim removed 0 bases at V and 4 bases at J, leaving 6 bases unmatched. Germline CDR1 is SGHDN and CDR2 is FVKESK. The CDR3 totals 15 residues. CDR3 in amino acids: CASSQDLTGSYEQYF. The CDR3 DNA sequence: TGTGCCAGCAGCCAAGATTTGACAGGGAGTTACGAGCAGTACTTC.

The chain employs TRBV5-5 and TRBJ2-7; D is unresolved. The CDR3 spans 15 residues. The V and J ends lost 4 bases and 0 bases respectively, with 14 bases between them. Germline values: CDR1 SGHKS, CDR2 YYEKEE (reference sequence). The CDR3 sequence is CASSTRPSSSYEQYF. The CDR3 nucleotides read TGTGCCAGCAGCACCCGGCCGTCTAGCTCCTACGAGCAGTACTTC. Looking up the rest from reference TRBV5-5 and TRBJ2-7 gives the full variable domain: DAGVTQSPTHLIKTRGQQVTLRCSPISGHKSVSWYQQVLGQGPQFIFQYYEKEERGRGNFPDRFSARQFPNYSSELNVNALLLGDSALYLCASSTRPSSSYEQYFGPGTRLTVT.

The chain joins TRBV7-9 to TRBJ2-3; 9 bases agree with TRBD1. The CDR3 extends over 14 amino acids. Germline trimming cut 4 bases from V and 6 bases from J; bases unmatched to any gene: 5. Germline V gives CDR1 SEHNR, CDR2 FQNEAQ (reference sequence). The CDR3 is CASSSGTGRDTQYF. The CDR3 bases are TGTGCCAGCAGCTCCGGGACAGGGAGGGATACGCAGTATTTT.

The chain has TRBV29-1 and TRBJ2-7; tentatively, D is TRBD1 (5 bases). Looked up from germline, CDR1 is SQVTM and CDR2 is ANQGSEA. Trimming took off 4 bases at V and 2 bases at J, with 18 bases between the two ends. The CDR3 is 15 residues long. Here the CDR3 DNA reads TGCAGCGTTGGGGTCTCTTTGGGGCCAACCTACGAGCAGTACTTC. Translating it yields CSVGVSLGPTYEQYF.